This T cell receptor (beta chain) was recorded in a study of T cell responses to AZD1222 COVID-19 vaccine. General study points: Repertoires in all cases were sampled only once the peak T cell response had passed. There were mostly white British donors and more females than males, and clonal diversity was possibly underestimated.

J was trimmed by 6 bases and V by 3 bases; bases with no gene match: 5. Germline V lookup: CDR1 SGHRS, CDR2 YFSETQ. There are 14 residues in the CDR3. Note on this clone: Antigen unknown.

The protocol was immunoSEQ multiplex PCR, while the TCRdb copy is restricted to in-frame clones and leaves out a portion. This table has 150,000 to 200,000 clones, roughly nine tenths appearing once. The sample in question was peripheral blood, obtained on day 0 of AZD1222 vaccination. The rearrangement links TRBV5-1 to TRBJ2-2; 7 bases align to TRBD2. This clonotype was obtained from an adult in good health. The CDR3 DNA reads as TGCGCCAGCAGCTCGGGGACTACCGCCGGGGAGCTGTTTTTT. It specifies CASSSGTTAGELFF. Full variable domain (missing parts from reference TRBV5-1 and TRBJ2-2): KAGVTQTPRYLIKTRGQQVTLSCSPISGHRSVSWYQQTPGQGLQFLFEYFSETQRNKGNFPGRFSGRQFSNSRSEMNVSTLELGDSALYLCASSSGTTAGELFFGEGSRLTVL.